Reported below is one TCR beta chain. The data derive from a study of blood T cell repertoires in COVID-19. At the level of the study: Donors in the United States, Italy and Spain gave samples during acute or convalescent COVID-19.

The CDR3 has 13 amino acids. V was shortened by 3 bases and J by 8 bases, with 14 bases between the two germline ends. CDR1 is DFQATT, CDR2 SNEGSKA, per germline (reference sequence). Original handling: Reference gene primer amplification yielded estimated nucleated cell counts. Profiling relied on immunoSEQ multiplex PCR, and the TCRdb table lists in-frame clones only, not all of them. V, J and clone size reflect that table, while D and trimming were determined from the DNA. The repertoire consists of approximately 130,000 clones, with 86% occurring once and the leading ten covering 18%. This TCR was sampled from a woman in her 50s who had recovered from COVID-19. Sequencing was done on a sample of peripheral blood. The V call is TRBV20-1, the J call TRBJ2-1; D possibly corresponds to TRBD1 (7 bases). CDR3 nucleotides: TGCAGTGCTAGTTGGCAGGGGGGCGATGAGCAGTTCTTC. Its protein product is CSASWQGGDEQFF.